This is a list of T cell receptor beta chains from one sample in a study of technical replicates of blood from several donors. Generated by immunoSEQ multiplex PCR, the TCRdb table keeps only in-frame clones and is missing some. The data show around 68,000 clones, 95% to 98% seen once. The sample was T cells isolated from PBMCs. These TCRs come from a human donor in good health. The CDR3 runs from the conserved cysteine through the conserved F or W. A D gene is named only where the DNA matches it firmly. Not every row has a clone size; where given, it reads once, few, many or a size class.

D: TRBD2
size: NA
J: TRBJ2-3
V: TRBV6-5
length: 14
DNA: TGTGCCAGCAGTTACGGACTAGATACAGATACGCAGTATTTT
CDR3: CASSYGLDTDTQYF

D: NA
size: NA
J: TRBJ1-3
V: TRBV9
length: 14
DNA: TGTGCCAGCAGCGGGACAGTCTCTGGAAACACCATATATTTT
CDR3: CASSGTVSGNTIYF

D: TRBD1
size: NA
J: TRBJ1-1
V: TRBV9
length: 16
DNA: TGTGCCAGCAGCCTTGGACAGGGGAGGGTGAACACTGAAGCTTTCTTT
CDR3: CASSLGQGRVNTEAFF

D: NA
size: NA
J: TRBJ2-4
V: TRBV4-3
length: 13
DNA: TGCGCCAGCAGCCAAGGCTCCCAGGACATTCAGTACTTC
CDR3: CASSQGSQDIQYF

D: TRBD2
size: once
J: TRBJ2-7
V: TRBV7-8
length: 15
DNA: TGTGCCAGCAGCAGTCTAGCGGTTAGCTCCTACGAGCAGTACTTC
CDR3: CASSSLAVSSYEQYF

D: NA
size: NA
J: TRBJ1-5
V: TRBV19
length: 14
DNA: TGTGCCAGTAGTATAAGGGGCGGGGACCAGCCCCAGCATTTT
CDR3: CASSIRGGDQPQHF

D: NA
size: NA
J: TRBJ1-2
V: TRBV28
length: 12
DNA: TGTGCCAGCAGCCTAGCGGGGTATGGCTACACCTTC
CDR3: CASSLAGYGYTF

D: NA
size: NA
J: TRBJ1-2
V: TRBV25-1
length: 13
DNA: TGTGCCAGCAGTGCCCCAGGGGTGTATGGCTACACCTTC
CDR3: CASSAPGVYGYTF

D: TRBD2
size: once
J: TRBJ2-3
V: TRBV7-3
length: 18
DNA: TGTGCCAGCAGCAGTCCTAGCGGGAGGGCCTCTGGCACAGATACGCAGTATTTT
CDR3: CASSSPSGRASGTDTQYF

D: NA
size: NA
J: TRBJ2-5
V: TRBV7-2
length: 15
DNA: TGTGCCAGCAGCCAACTCAGCGGGCCGTCTGAGACCCAGTACTTC
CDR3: CASSQLSGPSETQYF

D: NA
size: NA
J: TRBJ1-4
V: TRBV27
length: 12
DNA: TGTGCCAACCTAATACTACGGGAAAAACTGTTTTTT
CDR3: CANLILREKLFF

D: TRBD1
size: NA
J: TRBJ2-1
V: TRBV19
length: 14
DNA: TGTGCCAGTAGTTACAGGGGTGCCTACAATGAGCAGTTCTTC
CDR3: CASSYRGAYNEQFF

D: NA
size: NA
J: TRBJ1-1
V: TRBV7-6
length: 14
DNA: TGTGCCAGCAGCTTGGGAGGGCCTTACACTGAAGCTTTCTTT
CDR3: CASSLGGPYTEAFF

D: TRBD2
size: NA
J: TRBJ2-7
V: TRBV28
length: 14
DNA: TGTGCCAGCAGTTTGGGACTAGTCCCCTACGAGCAGTACTTC
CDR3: CASSLGLVPYEQYF

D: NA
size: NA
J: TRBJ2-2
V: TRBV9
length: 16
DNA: TGTGCCAGCAGCGTAAGGGACACACCGAACACCGGGGAGCTGTTTTTT
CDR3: CASSVRDTPNTGELFF

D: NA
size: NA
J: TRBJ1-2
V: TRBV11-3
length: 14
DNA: TGTGCCAGCAGCTCCGGTAGGGGGGGCTATGGCTACACCTTC
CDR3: CASSSGRGGYGYTF

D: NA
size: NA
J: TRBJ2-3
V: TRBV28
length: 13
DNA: TGTGCCAGCAGTTTAGGGCGCACAGATACGCAGTATTTT
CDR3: CASSLGRTDTQYF

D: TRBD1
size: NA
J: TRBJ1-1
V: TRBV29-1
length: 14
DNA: TGCAGCGTCGATTTCGACAGGGTGAACACTGAAGCTTTCTTT
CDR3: CSVDFDRVNTEAFF

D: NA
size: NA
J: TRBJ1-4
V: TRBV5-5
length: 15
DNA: TGTGCCAGCAGCTTGGGCGGTCAGGGTGTAGAAAAACTGTTTTTT
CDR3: CASSLGGQGVEKLFF

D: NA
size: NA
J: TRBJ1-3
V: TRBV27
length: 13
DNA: TGTGCCAGCAGTTTAAGGAGAGGAAACACCATATATTTT
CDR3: CASSLRRGNTIYF

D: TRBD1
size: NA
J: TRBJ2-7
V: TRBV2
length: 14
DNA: TGTGCCAGCAGTGAAGAGACAGGGCCCTACGAGCAGTACTTC
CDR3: CASSEETGPYEQYF

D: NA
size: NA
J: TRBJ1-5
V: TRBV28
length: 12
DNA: TGTGCCAGCAACGCGGGGTCTCAGCCCCAGCATTTT
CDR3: CASNAGSQPQHF

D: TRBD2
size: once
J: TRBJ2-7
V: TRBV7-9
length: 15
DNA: TGTGCCAGCAGCTTGGGGAGCGGGACCACCTACGAGCAGTACTTC
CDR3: CASSLGSGTTYEQYF

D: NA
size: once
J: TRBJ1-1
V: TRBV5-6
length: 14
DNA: TGTGCCAGCAGCTTGGATCGGGTGAACACTGAAGCTTTCTTT
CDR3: CASSLDRVNTEAFF

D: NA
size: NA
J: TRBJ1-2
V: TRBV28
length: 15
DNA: TGTGCCAGCAGTTTGATCGCCCTAGCTAACTATGGCTACACCTTC
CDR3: CASSLIALANYGYTF

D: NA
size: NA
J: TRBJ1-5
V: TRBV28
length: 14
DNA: TGTGCCAGCAGTTTAGGCCCGGGGAATCAGCCCCAGCATTTT
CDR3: CASSLGPGNQPQHF

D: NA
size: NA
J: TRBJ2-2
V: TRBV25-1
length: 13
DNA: TGTGCCAGCAATGACAGGCACACCGGGGAGCTGTTTTTT
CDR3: CASNDRHTGELFF

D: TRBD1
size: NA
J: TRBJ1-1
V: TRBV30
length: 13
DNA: TGTGCCTGGAGGTTGACAGGGAAAACTGAAGCTTTCTTT
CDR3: CAWRLTGKTEAFF

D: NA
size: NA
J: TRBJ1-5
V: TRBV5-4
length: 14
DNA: TGTGCCAGCAGCTTGGGGGGGCCGGATCAGCCCCAGCATTTT
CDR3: CASSLGGPDQPQHF

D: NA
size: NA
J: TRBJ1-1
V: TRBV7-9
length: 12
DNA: TGTGCCAGCTTATCGGGGGACACTGAAGCTTTCTTT
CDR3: CASLSGDTEAFF

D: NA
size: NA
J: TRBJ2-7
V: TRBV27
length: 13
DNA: TGTGCCAGCAGCCCGTATGCGAATTACGAGCAGTACTTC
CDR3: CASSPYANYEQYF

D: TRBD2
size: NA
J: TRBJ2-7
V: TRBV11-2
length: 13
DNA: TGTGCCAGCAGCTTGGGCGGGAGCTACGAGCAGTACTTC
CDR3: CASSLGGSYEQYF

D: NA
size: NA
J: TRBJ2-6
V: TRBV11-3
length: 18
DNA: TGTGCCAGCAGCCCGCCGGGGGGCGCTCAGGCTGGGGCCAACGTCCTGACTTTC
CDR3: CASSPPGGAQAGANVLTF